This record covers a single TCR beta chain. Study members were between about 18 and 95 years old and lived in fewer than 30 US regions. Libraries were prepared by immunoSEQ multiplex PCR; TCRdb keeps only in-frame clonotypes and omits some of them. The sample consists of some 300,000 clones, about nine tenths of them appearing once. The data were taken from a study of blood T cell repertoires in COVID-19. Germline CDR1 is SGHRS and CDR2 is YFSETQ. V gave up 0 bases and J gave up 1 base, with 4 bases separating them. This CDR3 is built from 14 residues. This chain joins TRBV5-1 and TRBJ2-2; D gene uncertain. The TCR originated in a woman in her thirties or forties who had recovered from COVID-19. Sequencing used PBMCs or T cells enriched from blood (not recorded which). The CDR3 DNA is TGCGCCAGCAGCTTGGACTGGAACACCGGGGAGCTGTTTTTT. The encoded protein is CASSLDWNTGELFF.